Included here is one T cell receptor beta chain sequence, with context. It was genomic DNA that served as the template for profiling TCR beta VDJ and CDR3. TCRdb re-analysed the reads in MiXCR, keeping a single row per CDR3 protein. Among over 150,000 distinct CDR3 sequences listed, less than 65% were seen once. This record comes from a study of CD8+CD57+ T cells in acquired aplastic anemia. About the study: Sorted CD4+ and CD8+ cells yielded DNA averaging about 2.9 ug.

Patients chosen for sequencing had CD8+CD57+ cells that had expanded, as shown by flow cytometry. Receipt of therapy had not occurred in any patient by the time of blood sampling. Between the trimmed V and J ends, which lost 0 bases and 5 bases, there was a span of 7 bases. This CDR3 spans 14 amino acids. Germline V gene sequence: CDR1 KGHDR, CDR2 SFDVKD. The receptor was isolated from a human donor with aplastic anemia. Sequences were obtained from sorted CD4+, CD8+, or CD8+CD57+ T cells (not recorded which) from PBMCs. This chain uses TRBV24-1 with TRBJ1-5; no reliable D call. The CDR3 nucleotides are TGTGCCACCAGTGATTTGGAGGGTGATCAGCCCCAGCATTTT. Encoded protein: CATSDLEGDQPQHF.